This T cell receptor (beta chain) was identified during a study of cytomegalovirus exposure and HLA in healthy donors. General observations from the study: According to the study, around 180 TCR beta chains were cytomegalovirus-associated. In vitro confirmation showed a few CMV-associated chains to be CMV antigen specific.

On this clone itself: Its specificity is not known.

The PCR contained 60 Vbeta and 13 Jbeta primers. Only in-frame clones appear in the TCRdb table, and some are missing; sequencing was by immunoSEQ multiplex PCR. This table has over 150,000 clones, over 80% appearing once. Material for sequencing was PBMCs. The sequence was collected from a male donor in good health and CMV-seronegative.

The CDR3 protein is CASSTRAAYEQYF. The CDR3 region has the DNA TGTGCCAGCAGCACCAGGGCCGCCTACGAGCAGTACTTC. V usage is TRBV7-8 and J usage is TRBJ2-7, with TRBD1 as a possible D gene (5 bases). Trimming pared 5 bases from V and 2 bases from J, leaving 10 bases between. This CDR3 contains 13 residues. Germline lookup yields CDR1 SGHVS and CDR2 FQNEAQ.